These 26 T cell receptor beta chains share one sample of origin, sequenced in a study of radiotherapy plus CTLA-4 blockade in lung cancer (dated by TCRdb to the late 2010s). The library was made by the immunoSEQ multiplex PCR assay. The table comes from immuneACCESS by way of TCRdb, which keeps in-frame sequences with V and J called. Part of the clones is missing from these tables; in studies checked, under half for an unresolved V gene and the rest for unknown reasons. Within this sample are about 88,000 clones, with less than 80% of them counted one time only. More than 13% of the sample rests with the top ten. The specimen was peripheral blood, collected from a patient treated with radiotherapy plus ipilimumab. Receptors were obtained from a human donor with non-small cell lung cancer that progressed on radiotherapy plus ipilimumab.

Only one count was recorded for this clone. CDR3 in amino acids: CASSQRQGAKNIQYF. CDR3 bases: TGCGCCAGCAGCCAACGGCAGGGGGCCAAAAACATTCAGTACTTC. This chain joins TRBV4-1 and TRBJ2-4; D is perhaps TRBD1 (6 bases). The CDR3 has 15 amino acids. The ends were cut back, 2 bases at V and 1 base at J, with 9 bases in the middle. Looked up from germline, CDR1 is MGHRA and CDR2 is YSYEKL.

The chain uses TRBV18 and TRBJ1-1; 9 bases map to TRBD1. This CDR3 is built from 14 residues. The germline gives CDR1 KGHSH, CDR2 LQKENI. V lost 3 bases and J lost 8; bases outside the gene matches: 7. The DNA of the CDR3 is TGTGCCAGCTCACCTCAACCGGGACAGGGAGAAGCTTTCTTT. Residues: CASSPQPGQGEAFF.

The chain has TRBV2 and TRBJ1-1, with D tentatively TRBD1 (5 bases). Per the germline V gene, CDR1 is SNHLY and CDR2 is FYNNEI. Trimming pared 10 bases from V and 0 bases from J, leaving 12 bases between. The CDR3 has 13 residues. The CDR3, as DNA: TGTGCCACGCCCCAGGGAGTGAACACTGAAGCTTTCTTT. Translating it yields CATPQGVNTEAFF.

V is TRBV6-6 and J is TRBJ2-1; maybe TRBD1 (5 bases). The CDR3 covers 11 residues. V lost 10 bases to trimming and J lost 9 bases, with 13 bases between them. CDR1 and CDR2 from the germline V gene are MNHNY and SVGAGI (reference sequence). This CDR3 reads CATQRQGEQFF. CDR3 nucleotide sequence: TGTGCCACCCAGCGCCAGGGTGAGCAGTTCTTC.

The chain carries TRBV18 and TRBJ2-5; D might be TRBD2 (6 bases). The germline V gene has CDR1 KGHSH and CDR2 LQKENI. The CDR3 has 14 residues. Trimming cost V 1 base and J 1 base, with 7 bases left between them. The CDR3 region is CASSPQGGQETQYF. In nucleotides, the CDR3 is TGTGCCAGCTCACCACAGGGAGGCCAAGAGACCCAGTACTTC.

The V and J genes are TRBV5-6 and TRBJ2-3; no clear D. CDR1 is SGHDT, CDR2 YYEEEE, per germline. This CDR3 spans 16 amino acids. The V end was cut by 1 base, the J end by 0 bases, with 12 bases between. The CDR3 loop reads CASSLLVVPSTDTQYF. The CDR3 DNA follows: TGTGCCAGCAGCTTGTTGGTGGTCCCTAGCACAGATACGCAGTATTTT.

This chain links TRBV5-1 with TRBJ2-7, with D possibly matching TRBD1 (6 bases). Germline V gene lookup returns CDR1 SGHRS and CDR2 YFSETQ. V was clipped by 4 bases and J by 7 bases, with 24 bases between them. This CDR3 region has 16 residues. The CDR3 region has the DNA TGCGCCAGCAGCGCCTTGGGGGCCAGTTCCGGTTGGGAGCAGTACTTC. It is translated as CASSALGASSGWEQYF.

This clone was picked up a small number of times. V usage is TRBV4-3 and J usage is TRBJ1-1; TRBD1 matches 8 bases. V lost 4 bases and J lost 3; bases outside the gene matches: 13. Germline loops: CDR1 LGHNA, CDR2 YSLEER. The CDR3 contains 17 residues. CDR3 region: CASSPYPSDREDTEAFF. Here the CDR3 DNA reads TGCGCCAGCAGCCCCTATCCCTCGGACAGGGAGGACACTGAAGCTTTCTTT.

For the CDR3, the DNA is TGCGCCAGCAGCCTGTTTTCGGGGGGAGAGACCCAGTACTTC. Encoded protein: CASSLFSGGETQYF. V usage is TRBV5-1 and J usage is TRBJ2-5; 7 bases agree with TRBD2. Germline CDR1 reads SGHRS; CDR2 reads YFSETQ. Trimming removed 4 bases from V and 4 bases from J; junction bases left unmatched: 7. The CDR3 loop spans 14 amino acids.

This clone was counted only a few times. The chain recombines TRBV18 with TRBJ2-5; tentative D call: TRBD2 (6 bases). The CDR3 is 13 amino acids. Per the germline V gene, CDR1 is KGHSH and CDR2 is LQKENI. The V end was cut by 5 bases, the J end by 1 base, with 8 bases between. Written as DNA, the CDR3 is TGTGCCAGCTCAGGTAGCGGCCAAGAGACCCAGTACTTC. It specifies CASSGSGQETQYF.

The chain recombines TRBV5-8 with TRBJ1-1; 12 nucleotides align to TRBD1. This CDR3 contains 17 residues. V lost 4 bases, J lost 1 base, and 8 bases stayed unmatched. Germline loops: CDR1 SGHTS, CDR2 YDEGEE. The DNA for the CDR3 is TGTGCCAGCAGCCCCCGGGACAGGGGGCCTGGGAACACTGAAGCTTTCTTT. Translation: CASSPRDRGPGNTEAFF.

The CDR3 loop is CASSLEAAGRYEQYF. In DNA, the CDR3 is TGTGCCAGCAGCTTGGAGGCAGCGGGAAGGTACGAGCAGTACTTC. The V gene is TRBV5-4, the J gene TRBJ2-7; 7 bases match TRBD2. Germline CDR1 SGHNT, CDR2 YYREEE (reference sequence). V was pared by 0 bases and J by 4 bases, with 7 bases of the junction left unmatched. The CDR3 totals 15 residues. Full variable domain (rest looked up from reference TRBV5-4 and TRBJ2-7): ETGVTQSPTHLIKTRGQQVTLRCSSQSGHNTVSWYQQALGQGPQFIFQYYREEENGRGNFPPRFSGLQFPNYSSELNVNALELDDSALYLCASSLEAAGRYEQYFGPGTRLTVT.

The rearrangement joins TRBV27 to TRBJ1-5; D gene ambiguous. Germline V gene data show CDR1 as MNHEY and CDR2 as SMNVEV (reference sequence). CDR3 size: 16 residues. Trimming took 4 bases from V and 2 from J, leaving 15 bases between them. In DNA form, the CDR3 reads TGTGCCAGCAGTTCTGCGGGCTTCCGGGGCAATCAGCCCCAGCATTTT. Translating gives CASSSAGFRGNQPQHF.

The V and J genes are TRBV11-2 and TRBJ1-1; D remains unclear. This CDR3 comprises 13 residues. Looked up from germline, CDR1 is SGHAT and CDR2 is FQNNGV. Trimming pared 5 bases from V and 1 base from J, leaving 8 bases between. CDR3 sequence: CASSTSRNTEAFF. CDR3 coding DNA: TGTGCCAGCAGCACATCCAGGAACACTGAAGCTTTCTTT.

This clone was picked up a small number of times. Other DNA sequences in the same sample also yield this CDR3. J is TRBJ2-1 and V is TRBV5-6; 9 bases align to TRBD1. V was pared by 2 bases and J by 2 bases, with 2 bases of the junction left unmatched. The CDR3 spans 15 residues. The germline gives CDR1 SGHDT, CDR2 YYEEEE. CDR3 in DNA: TGTGCCAGCAGCTTCGGGGACAGGGCCTACAATGAGCAGTTCTTC. Translating gives CASSFGDRAYNEQFF.

V is TRBV6-6 and J is TRBJ2-5; unclear D gene. The DNA end is more similar to TRBJ2-7, so the J call may be wrong. CDR3 length equals 14 residues. CDR1 and CDR2 from the germline V gene are MNHNY and SVGAGI (reference sequence). Here the CDR3 reads CASSYSTGTYEQYF. The CDR3 bases are TGTGCCAGCAGTTACTCGACCGGCACCTACGAGCAGTACTTC.

In its sample, this clone was seen a few times. J is TRBJ2-1 and V is TRBV28; D unresolved. Germline V CDR1 and CDR2: MDHEN, SYDVKM. Trimming took 4 bases from V and 6 from J, leaving 1 base between them. The CDR3 runs 10 residues. The DNA of the CDR3 is TGTGCCAGCAGTTCCAATGAGCAGTTCTTC. Protein sequence: CASSSNEQFF.

This chain connects TRBV2 to TRBJ2-2, with TRBD1 identical over 8 bases. Germline CDR1 SNHLY, CDR2 FYNNEI. V was clipped by 2 bases and J by 5 bases; unmatched bases: 7. The CDR3 spans 16 residues. The CDR3 region is CASSEPETGVTGELFF. The CDR3 coding sequence is TGTGCCAGCAGTGAACCCGAGACAGGGGTTACCGGGGAGCTGTTTTTT.

The genes are TRBV10-3 and TRBJ2-1; 11 nucleotides align to TRBD1. Germline V gene sequence: CDR1 ENHRY, CDR2 SYGVKD. The CDR3 contains 15 residues. Trimming at V came to 9 bases and at J to 6 bases, leaving 10 bases not matched to a gene. Here the CDR3 reads CAILDRDRGSNEQFF. CDR3 DNA: TGTGCCATACTCGACCGGGACAGGGGGTCCAATGAGCAGTTCTTC.

This clone was seen more than once but under ten times. Other DNA sequences in this specimen translate into the identical CDR3. The gene calls are TRBV7-7 and TRBJ2-5; TRBD1 is a possible D gene (6 bases). The CDR3 covers 13 residues. Germline CDR1 and CDR2: SSHAT and FNYEAQ (reference sequence). Trimming took 5 bases from V and 1 from J, leaving 8 bases between them. The CDR3: CASSPDSQETQYF. For the CDR3, the DNA is TGTGCCAGCAGCCCGGACAGCCAAGAGACCCAGTACTTC.

This clone was observed a handful of times. The V call is TRBV27, the J call TRBJ2-6; 9 nucleotides line up with TRBD1. The V gene's germline CDR1 is MNHEY and CDR2 SMNVEV (reference sequence). J was trimmed by 0 bases and V by 5 bases; bases with no gene match: 20. This CDR3 is built from 22 residues. This CDR3 is CASSLKYTLPGQGFSGANVLTF. DNA of the CDR3: TGTGCCAGCAGTCTCAAATATACCCTACCGGGACAGGGATTCTCTGGGGCCAACGTCCTGACTTTC.

The chain recombines TRBV10-2 with TRBJ1-2; TRBD1 matches 10 bases. V lost 10 bases and J lost 7; bases outside the gene matches: 12. The germline V gene has CDR1 WSHSY and CDR2 SAAADI. The CDR3 is 14 residues long. For the CDR3, the DNA is TGCGCCACCAAACCCGGGACAGGGGCTTTTGGCTACACCTTC. This codes for CATKPGTGAFGYTF.

The chain has TRBV10-3 and TRBJ2-1; 9 bases are a match to TRBD1. The CDR3 has 14 residues. Per germline, CDR1 ENHRY and CDR2 SYGVKD. J was trimmed by 11 bases and V by 7 bases; bases with no gene match: 12. The chain's CDR3 is CAIMGDRAVQKQFF. The CDR3 DNA reads TGTGCCATCATGGGGGACAGGGCCGTCCAGAAGCAGTTCTTC.

The V gene is TRBV9, the J gene TRBJ2-3, with D unclear. Per germline, CDR1 SGDLS and CDR2 YYNGEE. The CDR3 has 16 residues. V was pared by 2 bases and J by 0 bases, with 13 bases between. CDR3 in amino acids: CASSVSRTDSTDTQYF. As DNA, the CDR3 is TGTGCCAGCAGCGTTTCCCGGACGGACAGCACAGATACGCAGTATTTT.

This chain uses TRBV5-1 with TRBJ2-1, with D possibly being TRBD2 (6 bases). The CDR3 contains 16 residues. V was trimmed by 4 bases and J by 7 bases, leaving 21 bases between them. Germline V CDR1 and CDR2: SGHRS, YFSETQ. CDR3 protein: CASSLSGGALRNEQFF. In DNA, the CDR3 is TGCGCCAGCAGCCTCTCGGGCGGGGCCCTACGGAATGAGCAGTTCTTC.

The chain carries TRBV7-2 and TRBJ2-4, with 13 bases lining up with TRBD2. The germline CDR1 and CDR2 sequences are SGHTA and FQGNSA. V was clipped by 6 bases and J by 8 bases; unmatched bases: 4. The CDR3 is 14 amino acids. Here the CDR3 reads CASRGLAGADIQYF. The CDR3 coding sequence is TGTGCCAGCAGAGGACTAGCGGGGGCGGACATTCAGTACTTC.